This T cell receptor (beta chain) was profiled in a study of T cells expressing NK-cell markers. Study outcomes and limitations: In a handful of donors, dominant CD3+CD56+NKG2C+ clones formed roughly 1.0-7.5% of CD8+ cells. The CD3+CD56-NKG2C+ fraction of several donors was also led by these clonotypes. Unclear, still, was the HCMV specificity of the expanded NKG2C+ T cell clones.

As to this clonotype: Its antigen is unknown.

TCRdb re-called the 5' RACE reads and gives one entry per CDR3 protein, without DNA. In total, the table holds around 550,000 distinct CDR3 sequences. Sequencing input: blood T cells: a sorted CD56 or NKG2C T cell subset, CD4+ or CD8+ T cells, or bulk PBMC T cells (not recorded which). The receptor was derived from a man between 18 and 35 years old in good health.

The CDR3 loop reads CSVERWEFGTGELFF. The rearrangement joins TRBV29-1 to TRBJ2-2; with no DNA, the TCRdb D assignment of TRBD2 cannot be verified. Per germline, CDR1 SQVTM and CDR2 ANQGSEA. The CDR3 loop spans 15 amino acids.